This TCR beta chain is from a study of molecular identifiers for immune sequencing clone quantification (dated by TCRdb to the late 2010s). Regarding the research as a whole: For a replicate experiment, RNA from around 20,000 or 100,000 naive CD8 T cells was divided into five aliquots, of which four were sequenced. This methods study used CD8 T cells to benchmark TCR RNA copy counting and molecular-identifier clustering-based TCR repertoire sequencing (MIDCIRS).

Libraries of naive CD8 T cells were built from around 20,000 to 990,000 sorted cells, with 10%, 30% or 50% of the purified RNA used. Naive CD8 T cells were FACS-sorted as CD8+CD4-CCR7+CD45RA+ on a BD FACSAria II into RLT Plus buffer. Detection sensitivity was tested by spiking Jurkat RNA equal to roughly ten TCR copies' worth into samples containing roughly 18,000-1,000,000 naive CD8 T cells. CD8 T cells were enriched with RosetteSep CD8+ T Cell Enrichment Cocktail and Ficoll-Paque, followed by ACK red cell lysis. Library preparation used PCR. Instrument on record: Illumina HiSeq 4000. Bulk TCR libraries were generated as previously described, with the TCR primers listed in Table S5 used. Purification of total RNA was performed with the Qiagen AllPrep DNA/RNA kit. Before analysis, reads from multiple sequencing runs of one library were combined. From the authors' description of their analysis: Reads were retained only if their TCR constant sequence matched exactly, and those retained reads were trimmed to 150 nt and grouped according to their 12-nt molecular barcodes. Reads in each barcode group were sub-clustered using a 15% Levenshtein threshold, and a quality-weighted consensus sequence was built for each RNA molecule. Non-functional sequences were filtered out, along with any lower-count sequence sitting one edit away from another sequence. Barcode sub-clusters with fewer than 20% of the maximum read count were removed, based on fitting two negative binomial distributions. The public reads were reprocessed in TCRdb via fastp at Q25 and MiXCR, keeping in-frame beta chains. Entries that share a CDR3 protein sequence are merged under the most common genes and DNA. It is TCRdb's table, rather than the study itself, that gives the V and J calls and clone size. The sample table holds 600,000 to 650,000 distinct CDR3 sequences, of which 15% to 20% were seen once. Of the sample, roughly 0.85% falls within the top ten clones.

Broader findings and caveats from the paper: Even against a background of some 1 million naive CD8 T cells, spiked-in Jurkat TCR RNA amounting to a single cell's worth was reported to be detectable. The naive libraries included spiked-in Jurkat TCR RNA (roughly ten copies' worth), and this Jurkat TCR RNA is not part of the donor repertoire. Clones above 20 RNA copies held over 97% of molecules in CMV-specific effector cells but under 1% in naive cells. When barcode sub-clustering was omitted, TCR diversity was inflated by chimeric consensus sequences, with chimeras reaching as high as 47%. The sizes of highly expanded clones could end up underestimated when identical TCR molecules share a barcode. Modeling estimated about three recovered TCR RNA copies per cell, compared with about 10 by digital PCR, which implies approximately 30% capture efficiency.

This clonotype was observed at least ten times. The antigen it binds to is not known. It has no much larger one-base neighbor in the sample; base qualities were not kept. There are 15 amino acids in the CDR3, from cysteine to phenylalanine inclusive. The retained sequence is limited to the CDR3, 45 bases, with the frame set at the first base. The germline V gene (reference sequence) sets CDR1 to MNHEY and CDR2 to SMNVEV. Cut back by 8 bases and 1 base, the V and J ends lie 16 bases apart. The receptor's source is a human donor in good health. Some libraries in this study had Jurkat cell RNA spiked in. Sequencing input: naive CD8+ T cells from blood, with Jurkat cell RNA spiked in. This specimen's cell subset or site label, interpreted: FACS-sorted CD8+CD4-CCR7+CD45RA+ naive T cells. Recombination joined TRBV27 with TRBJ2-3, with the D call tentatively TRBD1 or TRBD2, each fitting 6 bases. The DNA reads TGTGCCAGCTGTCCGGGGGCCGGAGGCACAGATACGCAGTATTTT. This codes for CASCPGAGGTDTQYF.